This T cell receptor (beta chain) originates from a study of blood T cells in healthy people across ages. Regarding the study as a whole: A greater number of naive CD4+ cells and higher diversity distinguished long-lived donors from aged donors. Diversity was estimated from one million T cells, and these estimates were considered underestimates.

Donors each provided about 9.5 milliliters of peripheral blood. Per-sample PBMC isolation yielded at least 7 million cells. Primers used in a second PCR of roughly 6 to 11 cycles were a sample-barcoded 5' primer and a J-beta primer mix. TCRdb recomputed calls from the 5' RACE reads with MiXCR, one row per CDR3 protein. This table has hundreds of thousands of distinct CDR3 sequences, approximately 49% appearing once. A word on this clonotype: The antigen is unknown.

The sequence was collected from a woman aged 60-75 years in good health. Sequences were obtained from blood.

CDR3 region: CAISESQGGSLNYNEQFF. The CDR3 nucleotides read TGTGCCATCAGTGAGTCACAGGGAGGGAGCTTAAACTACAATGAGCAGTTCTTC. The chain has TRBV10-3 and TRBJ2-1; D is perhaps TRBD2 (7 bases). Germline V gives CDR1 ENHRY, CDR2 SYGVKD. This CDR3 has 18 residues. The V and J ends lost 0 bases and 3 bases respectively, with 18 bases between them.